These T cell receptor beta chains were read from a single sample in a study of CD8 T cells in ankylosing spondylitis. TCRdb reprocessed the 5' RACE reads with MiXCR, giving one entry per CDR3 protein. Counted here are 670,000 or so distinct CDR3 sequences, over 15% occurring once; the ten biggest clones make up around 19%. The sequencing sample was made of blood, either unsorted or a sorted T cell fraction (not recorded which). Every receptor here comes from a male donor with ankylosing spondylitis. CDR3s include the opening cysteine and the closing phenylalanine or tryptophan. Fields, in order: V gene, clone size, D gene, J gene, CDR3 DNA, CDR3 protein. The D gene is left open where the match is weak. The size entry is marked missing in some rows and otherwise reads once, few, many or a size class.

TRBV27	few	TRBD1	TRBJ2-7	TGTGCCAGCAGCCCAACCGAGGGGGCTTGGTACGAGCAGTACTTC	CASSPTEGAWYEQYF
TRBV20-1	.	TRBD1	TRBJ2-1	TGCAGTGCTAGATCTGACAGGGGGCGCCATGAGCAGTTCTTC	CSARSDRGRHEQFF
TRBV6-2/TRBV6-3	.	TRBD1	TRBJ2-3	TGTGCCAGCAGTTTATGGGACAGGTACACAGATACGCAGTATTTT	CASSLWDRYTDTQYF
TRBV29-1	many	.	TRBJ2-4	TGCAGCGTTGAAGACTGGACAGGACTCGGGGGAAACATTCAGTACTTC	CSVEDWTGLGGNIQYF
TRBV29-1	few	.	TRBJ2-5	TGCAGCGTTGAGGGGGCTAGAGGTGGACGCCAAGAGACCCAGTACTTC	CSVEGARGGRQETQYF
TRBV14	few	.	TRBJ2-3	TGTGCCACTAAGAGGGTTGACACAGATACGCAGTATTTT	CATKRVDTDTQYF
TRBV3-1	many	.	TRBJ1-5	TGTGCCAGCAGCCGCGGGACCTCGGAGCCCCAGCATTTT	CASSRGTSEPQHF
TRBV6-2/TRBV6-3	few	.	TRBJ2-3	TGTGCCAGCAGCCCGCAGTCAAAGGCAGATACGCAGTATTTT	CASSPQSKADTQYF
TRBV7-8	.	.	TRBJ1-5	TGTGCCAGCAGCTTAACAGGTCAGCCCCAGCATTTT	CASSLTGQPQHF
TRBV2	.	.	TRBJ1-4	TGTGCCACCCGAGCTTCAGGGCCAACTAATGAAAAACTGTTTTTT	CATRASGPTNEKLFF
TRBV19	once	.	TRBJ1-6	TGTGCCAGTAGTATCCGGGACAAGCTCTATTCACCCCTCCACTTT	CASSIRDKLYSPLHF
TRBV12-3/TRBV12-4	.	.	TRBJ1-4	TGTGCCAGCAGTTTGGGGAATAATGAAAAACTGTTTTTT	CASSLGNNEKLFF
TRBV2	.	.	TRBJ2-1	TGTGCCAGCAGTGAAGAGTTGGGACTGGGGGAGCAGTTCTTC	CASSEELGLGEQFF